These 6 T cell receptor beta chains were all obtained from the same sample, sequenced in a study of CD8+ T cells in alopecia areata. Sequencing used cDNA as its template, made by extracting RNA and reverse transcribing it. Profiled with immunoSEQ multiplex PCR; TCRdb holds only in-frame clones, not every one. The data hold approximately 140,000 clones, with over 45% observed a single time. Material: CD4+ T cells sorted from blood. The origin of the receptors is a human donor with alopecia areata.

This clone was seen only a few times. This CDR3 is CASSPDRGDGYTF. The DNA of the CDR3 is TGCGCCAGCAGCCCGGACAGGGGTGATGGCTACACCTTC. The V call is TRBV5-1, the J call TRBJ1-2; TRBD1 matches at 9 bases. The V and J ends lost 4 bases and 6 bases, in that order; junction bases with no gene match: 4. The CDR3 sequence is 13 residues long. Germline-derived CDR1 and CDR2 are SGHRS and YFSETQ.

The CDR3 spells CASSWQSETQYF. The CDR3 DNA sequence: TGCGCCAGCAGTTGGCAGTCAGAGACCCAGTACTTC. The chain couples TRBV5-1 to TRBJ2-5, with no clear D. CDR1 and CDR2 (germline): SGHRS, YFSETQ. V was pared by 5 bases and J by 4 bases, with 9 bases between. The CDR3 is 12 amino acids.

V gene TRBV4-1 combines with J gene TRBJ1-4; TRBD1 is a possible D gene (5 bases). Germline-derived CDR1 and CDR2 are MGHRA and YSYEKL. Trimming pared 1 base from V and 7 bases from J, leaving 16 bases between. The CDR3 covers 16 residues. This CDR3 is CASSQVRGASREKLFF. The CDR3 bases are TGCGCCAGCAGCCAAGTTAGGGGTGCCTCGCGTGAAAAACTGTTTTTT.

The genes are TRBV29-1 and TRBJ2-1; 7 positions match TRBD2. There are 17 residues in the CDR3. V lost 5 bases, J lost 1 base, and 14 bases stayed unmatched. Germline assignment: CDR1 SQVTM and CDR2 ANQGSEA. CDR3 region: CSVFPVDGGGSYNEQFF. CDR3 sequence (DNA): TGCAGCGTTTTCCCCGTGGATGGGGGAGGGTCCTACAATGAGCAGTTCTTC.

The V and J genes are TRBV5-1 and TRBJ2-1; D remains unclear. The CDR3 is made up of 13 amino acids. CDR1 is SGHRS and CDR2 is YFSETQ in the germline V gene. Deletions cut 4 bases from V and 8 bases from J, with 13 bases between. The CDR3 loop is CASSTSSSHEQFF. The CDR3 region has the DNA TGCGCCAGCAGCACAAGTAGCTCCCATGAGCAGTTCTTC. The variable domain in full, with the rest retrieved from reference TRBV5-1 and TRBJ2-1, is KAGVTQTPRYLIKTRGQQVTLSCSPISGHRSVSWYQQTPGQGLQFLFEYFSETQRNKGNFPGRFSGRQFSNSRSEMNVSTLELGDSALYLCASSTSSSHEQFFGPGTRLTVL.

This clone appeared a few times. DNA of the CDR3: TGTGCCAGCAGGGAGGAGGGAGAGACCCAGTACTTC. This translates into CASREEGETQYF. The rearrangement links TRBV2 to TRBJ2-5, with D tentatively TRBD2 (6 bases). The germline V gene encodes CDR1 SNHLY and CDR2 FYNNEI. The CDR3 has 12 residues. Trimming removed 6 bases at V and 4 bases at J, with 9 bases between.